The 9 T cell receptor beta chains below all came from one sample that was sequenced in a study of immune evolution from preneoplasia to lung adenocarcinoma. TCRdb's table, derived via immunoSEQ multiplex PCR, lists solely in-frame clones and lacks some. The data hold around 4,100 clones, with around nine tenths observed a single time. The sequencing input was FFPE minimally invasive lung adenocarcinoma tissue. Receptors originate from a donor at least 70 years old with lung adenocarcinoma.

The chain is built from TRBV27 and TRBJ2-2, with 8 bases identical to TRBD1. This CDR3 contains 15 residues. The germline V gene has CDR1 MNHEY and CDR2 SMNVEV (reference sequence). V was clipped by 8 bases and J by 9 bases; unmatched bases: 14. The CDR3 loop reads CASRPVDREGRELFF. For the CDR3, the DNA is TGTGCCAGCCGCCCTGTGGACAGGGAAGGGAGGGAGCTGTTTTTT.

This clone has a handful of counts. The chain employs TRBV30 and TRBJ1-1, with a possible D match to TRBD1 (6 bases). Germline CDR1 and CDR2: GTSNPN and SVGIG (reference sequence). V was shortened by 3 bases and J by 0 bases, with 8 bases between the two germline ends. This CDR3 is built from 13 residues. CDR3 bases: TGTGCCTGGAGCGGACAGTTGAACACTGAAGCTTTCTTT. It translates to CAWSGQLNTEAFF.

The rearrangement joins TRBV19 to TRBJ2-7, with D possibly being TRBD2 (5 bases). Trimming took off 5 bases at V and 4 bases at J, with 21 bases between the two ends. Germline V CDR1 and CDR2: LNHDA, SQIVND (reference sequence). The CDR3 runs 16 residues. As DNA, the CDR3 is TGTGCCAGTAGTTCCCGGGTCGTTGGAGCGGCGTACGAGCAGTACTTC. Its protein product is CASSSRVVGAAYEQYF.

The chain is built from TRBV16 and TRBJ2-7; 10 nucleotides line up with TRBD1. Germline CDR1 reads KGHSY; CDR2 reads FQNENV. Germline trimming cut 0 bases from V and 3 bases from J; bases unmatched to any gene: 5. The CDR3 is 16 amino acids. CDR3 sequence reads: CASSQSRTGGHYEQYF. CDR3 sequence (DNA): TGTGCCAGCAGCCAATCGAGGACAGGGGGGCACTACGAGCAGTACTTC. Looking up the rest from reference TRBV16 and TRBJ2-7 gives the full variable domain: GEEVAQTPKHLVRGEGQKAKLYCAPIKGHSYVFWYQQVLKNEFKFLISFQNENVFDETGMPKERFSAKCLPNSPCSLEIQATKLEDSAVYFCASSQSRTGGHYEQYFGPGTRLTVT.

This chain uses TRBV9 with TRBJ2-5; no clear D. The CDR3 spans 14 residues. Germline-derived CDR1 and CDR2 are SGDLS and YYNGEE. Between the trimmed V and J ends, which lost 4 bases and 4 bases, there was a span of 14 bases. The CDR3 spells CASSPGPWGETQYF. CDR3 DNA: TGTGCCAGCAGCCCGGGCCCCTGGGGAGAGACCCAGTACTTC.

V and J are TRBV27 and TRBJ2-1, with 10 bases matching TRBD2. Trimming cost V 3 bases and J 12 bases; bases outside gene matches: 11. CDR3 length: 15 residues. In germline, CDR1 is MNHEY, CDR2 SMNVEV (reference sequence). CDR3: CASSLSLAGMYRQFF. The DNA for the CDR3 is TGTGCCAGCAGTTTGTCACTAGCGGGAATGTATCGGCAGTTCTTC.

The CDR3 reads CASSLAWGGSYNEQFF. The CDR3 DNA follows: TGTGCCAGCAGCTTAGCCTGGGGGGGCTCCTACAATGAGCAGTTCTTC. The V call is TRBV7-2, the J call TRBJ2-1; 7 bases line up with TRBD2. CDR3 length: 16 amino acids. J was trimmed by 0 bases and V by 0 bases; bases with no gene match: 2. In germline, CDR1 is SGHTA, CDR2 FQGNSA.

CDR3 in amino acids: CASSSFGTGGNTIYF. The CDR3 region has the DNA TGTGCCAGTAGCTCTTTTGGGACAGGTGGAAACACCATATATTTT. The chain has TRBV19 and TRBJ1-3, with 8 bases identical to TRBD1. This CDR3 is 15 amino acids long. V lost 6 bases and J lost 3; bases outside the gene matches: 7. Germline V gene lookup returns CDR1 LNHDA and CDR2 SQIVND (reference sequence).

This clone was counted between two and nine times. This sequence joins TRBV7-2 and TRBJ2-2, with TRBD1 identical over 8 bases. This CDR3 comprises 14 residues. The germline V gene encodes CDR1 SGHTA and CDR2 FQGNSA. Losses at the gene ends were 1 base for V and 9 bases for J; bases not matched to a gene: 4. CDR3 nucleotide sequence: TGTGCCAGCAGCTTAGGGGACAGGCCCCGGGAGCTGTTTTTT. Translation gives CASSLGDRPRELFF. Supplemented by reference TRBV7-2 and TRBJ2-2, the full variable domain reads GAGVSQSPSNKVTEKGKDVELRCDPISGHTALYWYRQSLGQGLEFLIYFQGNSAPDKSGLPSDRFSAERTGGSVSTLTIQRTQQEDSAVYLCASSLGDRPRELFFGEGSRLTVL.